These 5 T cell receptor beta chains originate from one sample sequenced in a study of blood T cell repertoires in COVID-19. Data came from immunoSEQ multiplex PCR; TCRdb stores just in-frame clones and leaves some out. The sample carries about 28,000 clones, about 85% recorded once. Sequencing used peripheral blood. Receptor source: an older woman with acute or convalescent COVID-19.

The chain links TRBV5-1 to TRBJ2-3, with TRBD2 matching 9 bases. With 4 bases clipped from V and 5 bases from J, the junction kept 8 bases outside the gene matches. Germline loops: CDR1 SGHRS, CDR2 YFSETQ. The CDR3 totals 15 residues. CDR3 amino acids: CASSMRGGWEDTQYF. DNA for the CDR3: TGCGCCAGCAGCATGCGGGGGGGCTGGGAAGATACGCAGTATTTT.

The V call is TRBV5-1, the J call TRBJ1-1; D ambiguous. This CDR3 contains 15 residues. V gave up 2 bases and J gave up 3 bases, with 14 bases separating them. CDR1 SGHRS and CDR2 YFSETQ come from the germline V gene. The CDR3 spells CASSFNGPRDTEAFF. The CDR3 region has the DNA TGCGCCAGCAGCTTTAACGGCCCCCGGGACACTGAAGCTTTCTTT.

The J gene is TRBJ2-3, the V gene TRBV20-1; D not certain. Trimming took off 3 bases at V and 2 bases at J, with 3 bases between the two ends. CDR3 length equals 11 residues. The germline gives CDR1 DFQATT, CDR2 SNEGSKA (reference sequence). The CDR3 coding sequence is TGCAGTGCTAGCTACACAGATACGCAGTATTTT. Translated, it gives CSASYTDTQYF.

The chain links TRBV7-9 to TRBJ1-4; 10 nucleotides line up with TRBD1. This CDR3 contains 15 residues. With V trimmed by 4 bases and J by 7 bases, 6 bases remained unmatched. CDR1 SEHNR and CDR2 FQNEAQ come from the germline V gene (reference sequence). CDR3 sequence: CASSSRGTGVEKLFF. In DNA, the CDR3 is TGTGCCAGCAGCTCCCGGGGGACAGGGGTTGAAAAACTGTTTTTT.

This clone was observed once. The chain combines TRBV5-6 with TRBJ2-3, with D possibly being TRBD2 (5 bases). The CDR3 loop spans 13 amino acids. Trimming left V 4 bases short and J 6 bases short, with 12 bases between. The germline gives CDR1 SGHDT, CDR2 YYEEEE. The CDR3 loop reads CASSHGDLDTQYF. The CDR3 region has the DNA TGTGCCAGCAGCCACGGGGATTTGGATACGCAGTATTTT.